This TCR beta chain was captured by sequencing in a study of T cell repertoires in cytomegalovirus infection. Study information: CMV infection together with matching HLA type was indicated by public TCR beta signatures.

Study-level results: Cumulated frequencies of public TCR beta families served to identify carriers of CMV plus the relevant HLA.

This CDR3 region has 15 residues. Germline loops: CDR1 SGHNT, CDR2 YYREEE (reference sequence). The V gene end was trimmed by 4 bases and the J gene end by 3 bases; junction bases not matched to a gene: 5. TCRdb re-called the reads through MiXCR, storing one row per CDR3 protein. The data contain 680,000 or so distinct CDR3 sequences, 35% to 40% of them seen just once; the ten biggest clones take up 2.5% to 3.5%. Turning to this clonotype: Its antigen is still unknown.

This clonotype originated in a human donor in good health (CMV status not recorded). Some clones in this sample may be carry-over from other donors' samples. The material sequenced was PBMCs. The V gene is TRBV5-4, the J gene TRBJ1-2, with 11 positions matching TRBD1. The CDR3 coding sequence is TGTGCCAGCAGCCGACCGGGACAGGGGGACTATGGCTACACCTTC. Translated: CASSRPGQGDYGYTF.